Here is one TCR beta chain with its context. Original processing notes: Reference gene primer amplification in the assay estimated nucleated cell counts. TCRdb's table, derived via immunoSEQ multiplex PCR, lists solely in-frame clones and lacks some. V, J and clone size are those of that table, while D and trimming were read from the DNA. This table holds over 250,000 clones, about 80% found once. The source of the sample is a study of blood T cell repertoires in COVID-19. Overall study: Specimens from acute and convalescent COVID-19 originated in the United States, Italy and Spain. Sources were T cells, B-cell-depleted T cells, or PBMCs; the material itself was cDNA or gDNA.

CDR3 length: 17 residues. The chain uses TRBV7-5 and TRBJ2-3; the D call TRBD2 from the table was never checked on the DNA. TRBV7-5 counts as a pseudogene. This TCR derives from a woman aged 45-65 years who had recovered from COVID-19. Sequencing was performed on peripheral blood. The CDR3 DNA reads TGTGTCAGAAGCTTAGGACGCGGGAGGGTGGGCACAGATACGCAGTATTTT. Its translation is CVRSLGRGRVGTDTQYF.